This entry lists 3 T cell receptor beta chains sequenced from one sample in a study of blood T cells in healthy people across ages. Then a second PCR, running about 6 to 12 cycles, was carried out with a sample-barcoded 5' primer and a J-beta primer mix. TCRdb itself ran the 5' RACE reads through MiXCR, one entry per CDR3 protein. The sample lists 1.8 million or so distinct CDR3 sequences; 39% were seen once. The sample comprised blood. Source of these receptors: a human donor in good health.

This chain uses TRBV3-1 with TRBJ2-7, with TRBD2 matching over 10 bases. The CDR3 length is 14 residues. Trimming cost V 4 bases and J 3 bases; bases outside gene matches: 3. CDR1 and CDR2 from the germline V gene are LGHDT and YNNKEL (reference sequence). The CDR3 sequence: CASSPQREGYEQYF. The CDR3 nucleotides are TGTGCCAGCAGCCCTCAGCGGGAGGGCTACGAGCAGTACTTC.

The chain is built from TRBV7-9 and TRBJ1-6, with a tentative D call TRBD1 (5 bases). CDR1 and CDR2 from the germline V gene are SEHNR and FQNEAQ (reference sequence). The CDR3 totals 18 residues. Trimming left V 3 bases short and J 6 bases short, with 21 bases between. The DNA of the CDR3 is TGTGCCAGCAGCTTCTACCTGCTAGGGGATACCGGTAATTCACCCCTCCACTTT. Amino acids: CASSFYLLGDTGNSPLHF.

The chain recombines TRBV7-2 with TRBJ2-1; no clear D gene. CDR1 SGHTA and CDR2 FQGNSA come from the germline V gene. V gave up 6 bases and J gave up 1 base, with 10 bases separating them. This CDR3 spans 14 amino acids. The CDR3 DNA reads as TGTGCCAGCAGGGCATACGGATCCTACAATGAGCAGTTCTTC. It translates to CASRAYGSYNEQFF. The full variable domain, completed using reference TRBV7-2 and TRBJ2-1, is GAGVSQSPSNKVTEKGKDVELRCDPISGHTALYWYRQSLGQGLEFLIYFQGNSAPDKSGLPSDRFSAERTGGSVSTLTIQRTQQEDSAVYLCASRAYGSYNEQFFGPGTRLTVL.